The 31 T cell receptor beta chains below come from one sample, sequenced in a study of blood T cells in healthy people across ages. PCR was performed a second time for roughly 7 to 11 cycles using a sample-barcoded 5' primer and a J-beta primer mix. TCRdb re-derived calls from the 5' RACE reads in MiXCR, one entry per CDR3 protein. The sample includes 700,000 or so distinct CDR3 sequences, about 20% of them seen just once. The sequencing sample was made of blood. These receptors originate from a man aged 65 to 79 in good health.

The chain is built from TRBV6-5 and TRBJ1-5; the D gene is possibly TRBD1 (5 bases). Trimming cost V 6 bases and J 0 bases, with 15 bases left between them. Germline-derived CDR1 and CDR2 are MNHEY and SVGAGI. The CDR3 has 16 amino acids. The CDR3 reads CASSPGFIDSNQPQHF. DNA for the CDR3: TGTGCCAGCAGCCCAGGGTTTATTGATAGCAATCAGCCCCAGCATTTT.

V is TRBV27 and J is TRBJ1-2, with D perhaps TRBD1 (5 bases). CDR3 size: 12 residues. Trimming shortened V by 2 bases and J by 12 bases, and 13 bases separated the two germline ends. Germline values: CDR1 MNHEY, CDR2 SMNVEV (reference sequence). The chain's CDR3 is CASSLNGASHTF. The CDR3 DNA reads as TGTGCCAGCAGTTTAAATGGGGCCTCCCACACCTTC.

The rearrangement joins TRBV20-1 to TRBJ2-1; 14 nucleotides align to TRBD2. The J call may be wrong; the DNA end is better matched by TRBJ2-5. The germline CDR1 and CDR2 sequences are DFQATT and SNEGSKA (reference sequence). The CDR3 loop spans 14 amino acids. CDR3 sequence: CSAGLAGGRETQYF. The CDR3 DNA sequence: TGCAGTGCTGGACTAGCGGGGGGACGGGAGACCCAGTACTTC.

V gene TRBV14 combines with J gene TRBJ2-5; D not resolved. The CDR3 contains 15 residues. The V gene's germline CDR1 is SGHDN and CDR2 FVKESK. V was cut by 1 base and J by 3 bases, with 12 bases left in between. This chain's CDR3 is CASSQGSYSKETQYF. CDR3 nucleotide sequence: TGTGCCAGCAGCCAAGGGAGTTACTCAAAAGAGACCCAGTACTTC.

The V gene is TRBV6-6, the J gene TRBJ2-5, with TRBD2 identical over 12 bases. The germline V gene encodes CDR1 MNHNY and CDR2 SVGAGI (reference sequence). The CDR3 contains 18 residues. With V trimmed by 6 bases and J by 2 bases, 13 bases remained unmatched. CDR3 in DNA: TGTGCCAGCAGCCAGAAAGGGGCGACTAGCGGGGGACAAGAGACCCAGTACTTC. Its protein is CASSQKGATSGGQETQYF.

This clonotype occurred a few times. The chain uses TRBV20-1 and TRBJ2-7; perhaps TRBD1 as D (6 bases). The CDR3 sequence is 15 residues long. Germline V gives CDR1 DFQATT, CDR2 SNEGSKA (reference sequence). V was clipped by 3 bases and J by 0 bases, with 15 bases between them. The chain's CDR3 is CSASSGQFISYEQYF. CDR3 DNA sequence: TGCAGTGCTAGTTCGGGACAATTTATCTCCTACGAGCAGTACTTC.

This chain links TRBV6-1 with TRBJ1-1; 8 bases are shared with TRBD1. Germline CDR1 is MNHNS and CDR2 is SASEGT. V shed 9 bases, J shed 4 bases, and the junction held 16 bases outside the gene matches. The CDR3 is 16 amino acids. The CDR3 DNA is TGTGCCAGTAGGTCCCTTGGACAGGGACCTCTCACTGAAGCTTTCTTT. This codes for CASRSLGQGPLTEAFF.

V is TRBV4-1 and J is TRBJ2-1; TRBD1 matches at 9 bases. The junction had 10 bases not matched to a gene; V was cut back by 0 bases and J by 4 bases. Germline V gene lookup returns CDR1 MGHRA and CDR2 YSYEKL. The CDR3 has 18 amino acids. The CDR3 bases are TGCGCCAGCAGCCAAGATGGTCCCGGACAGGGGATTTACAATGAGCAGTTCTTC. This gives the protein CASSQDGPGQGIYNEQFF.

The sample holds a few counts of this clonotype. The rearrangement joins TRBV3-1 to TRBJ1-1; D gene unclear. CDR1 and CDR2 (germline): LGHDT, YNNKEL (reference sequence). The CDR3 contains 12 residues. Trimming shortened V by 3 bases and J by 1 base, and 3 bases separated the two germline ends. This CDR3 reads CASSQANTEAFF. Written as DNA, the CDR3 is TGTGCCAGCAGCCAGGCGAACACTGAAGCTTTCTTT.

This clonotype was picked up a small number of times. The DNA for the CDR3 is TGTGCCAGCATCCTTGGAGGGCCCGAGGATCAGCCCCAGCATTTT. Translation: CASILGGPEDQPQHF. The rearrangement uses TRBV6-1 and TRBJ1-5, with unresolved D. The germline V gene encodes CDR1 MNHNS and CDR2 SASEGT. The CDR3 spans 15 residues. Trimming took 7 bases from V and 5 from J, leaving 18 bases between them.

This clonotype turned up a few times. V is TRBV4-3 and J is TRBJ1-2; a possible D gene is TRBD1 (6 bases). The V gene's germline CDR1 is LGHNA and CDR2 YSLEER. Trimming pared 0 bases from V and 5 bases from J, leaving 13 bases between. The CDR3 has 15 amino acids. CDR3 amino acids: CASSQDRSGDYGYTF. CDR3 DNA: TGCGCCAGCAGCCAAGATCGGTCAGGGGATTATGGCTACACCTTC.

This clonotype was observed at least ten times. The V call is TRBV5-1, the J call TRBJ2-3; D is unclear. The germline gives CDR1 SGHRS, CDR2 YFSETQ. The CDR3 totals 14 residues. Trimming shortened V by 3 bases and J by 6 bases, and 14 bases separated the two germline ends. The CDR3 DNA sequence: TGCGCCAGCAGCTCCCAAGTAGGACCGGATACGCAGTATTTT. This gives the protein CASSSQVGPDTQYF.

The chain carries TRBV12-3 or TRBV12-4 and TRBJ2-1; D uncertain. CDR3 length: 11 amino acids. V dropped 4 bases and J dropped 10 bases, with 8 bases sitting between them. The CDR3 region has the DNA TGTGCCAGCAGTTCCCCGGTCGAGCAGTTCTTC. This codes for CASSSPVEQFF.

The rearrangement joins TRBV20-1 to TRBJ2-3; 9 nucleotides align to TRBD2. CDR1 is DFQATT, CDR2 SNEGSKA, per germline (reference sequence). V lost 0 bases and J lost 4; bases outside the gene matches: 17. CDR3 length equals 19 residues. The CDR3 DNA sequence: TGCAGTGCTAGAGATCTAATGGCGGGAGGGCCGATCGTTCCAGATACGCAGTATTTT. Protein product: CSARDLMAGGPIVPDTQYF.

The chain couples TRBV20-1 to TRBJ2-1; TRBD2 matches at 10 bases. This CDR3 has 15 residues. V was clipped by 2 bases and J by 7 bases; unmatched bases: 8. Per germline, CDR1 DFQATT and CDR2 SNEGSKA (reference sequence). The CDR3 is CSARPLAGVDNEQFF. The CDR3 DNA reads as TGCAGTGCTAGACCTCTAGCGGGAGTTGATAATGAGCAGTTCTTC.

The chain recombines TRBV6-2 or TRBV6-3 with TRBJ1-1, with TRBD1 matching 9 bases. V gave up 6 bases and J gave up 3 bases; unmatched junction bases: 2. CDR1 is MNHEY, CDR2 SVGEGT, per germline. The CDR3 sequence is 13 residues long. The CDR3 DNA is TGTGCCAGCAGGGACAGGGGTTACACTGAAGCTTTCTTT. Translated, it gives CASRDRGYTEAFF.

The chain recombines TRBV6-1 with TRBJ2-3; D is ambiguous. The CDR3 contains 16 residues. Germline CDR1 and CDR2: MNHNS and SASEGT. V lost 6 bases to trimming and J lost 1 base, with 17 bases between them. The CDR3 here is CASSGRWSVGTDTQYF. The DNA for the CDR3 is TGTGCCAGCAGCGGAAGGTGGTCGGTGGGCACAGATACGCAGTATTTT.

This chain uses TRBV20-1 with TRBJ2-5, with 9 bases fitting TRBD2. Per germline, CDR1 DFQATT and CDR2 SNEGSKA (reference sequence). The CDR3 has 14 residues. V lost 3 bases and J lost 4; bases outside the gene matches: 6. The CDR3 DNA reads as TGCAGTGCTAGGGCTAGCGGGATTGGAGAGACCCAGTACTTC. This gives the protein CSARASGIGETQYF.

In its sample, this clonotype was seen a few times. This chain connects TRBV2 to TRBJ2-4; 9 bases fit TRBD2. V dropped 8 bases and J dropped 8; count of bases not matched to a gene: 13. Germline CDR1 and CDR2: SNHLY and FYNNEI. The CDR3 length is 15 residues. CDR3 protein: CASQGLAEFVYIQYF. The CDR3 nucleotides are TGTGCCAGCCAGGGACTAGCCGAGTTTGTGTACATTCAGTACTTC.

This chain links TRBV4-3 with TRBJ2-5, with a tentative D call TRBD1 (5 bases). With the DNA end fitting TRBJ2-7 better, the J assignment may be wrong. The germline V gene encodes CDR1 LGHNA and CDR2 YSLEER. This CDR3 comprises 14 residues. The CDR3 coding sequence is TGCGCCAGCAGCCAAGAGAGAAAGGGGTACGAGCAGTACTTC. Protein: CASSQERKGYEQYF.

The J gene is TRBJ2-3, the V gene TRBV11-3; D may be TRBD1 or TRBD2 (6 bases each). The V gene's germline CDR1 is SGHNT and CDR2 YENEEA. The V gene lost 4 bases and the J gene lost 10 bases, with 18 bases spanning the gap. The CDR3 covers 14 residues. CDR3 in amino acids: CASSSNRAGGSQYF. In nucleotides, the CDR3 is TGTGCCAGCAGCTCCAACAGGGCCGGGGGTTCGCAGTATTTT.

The chain carries TRBV5-5 and TRBJ2-1; a weak D match, TRBD1 (6 bases). The better agreement between TRBJ2-5 and the DNA end casts doubt on the J call. This CDR3 comprises 15 residues. Germline V gives CDR1 SGHKS, CDR2 YYEKEE (reference sequence). The CDR3 here is CASSSLTGMGETQYF. CDR3 coding DNA: TGTGCCAGCAGCTCGTTGACAGGCATGGGGGAGACCCAGTACTTC.

The chain couples TRBV13 to TRBJ2-1; D call uncertain. V was cut by 5 bases and J by 5 bases, with 13 bases left in between. This CDR3 has 14 amino acids. Germline CDR1 reads PRHDT; CDR2 reads FYEKMQ (reference sequence). The CDR3 nucleotides are TGTGCCAGCAGCCCCCGCGGATATAACAATGAGCAGTTCTTC. Encoded protein: CASSPRGYNNEQFF.

This clonotype was detected a few times. The chain uses TRBV29-1 and TRBJ2-3, with 7 bases that match TRBD1. Germline loops: CDR1 SQVTM, CDR2 ANQGSEA. This CDR3 region has 14 residues. Trimming at V came to 3 bases and at J to 1 base, leaving 4 bases not matched to a gene. The CDR3 sequence: CSVDGQGGTDTQYF. DNA of the CDR3: TGCAGCGTTGACGGGCAGGGGGGCACAGATACGCAGTATTTT.

The sample holds a few counts of this clonotype. V is TRBV20-1 and J is TRBJ1-2, with 12 bases aligning to TRBD1. This CDR3 is 16 amino acids long. Germline V lookup: CDR1 DFQATT, CDR2 SNEGSKA (reference sequence). Trimming removed 1 base from V and 5 bases from J; junction bases left unmatched: 8. CDR3 sequence: CSARAPPGQGAYGYTF. CDR3 nucleotide sequence: TGCAGTGCTAGAGCTCCCCCGGGACAGGGGGCATATGGCTACACCTTC.

This clonotype was counted only a few times. V is TRBV12-3 or TRBV12-4 and J is TRBJ2-1, with 8 nucleotides matching TRBD1. The CDR3 has 16 residues. V trimming: 6 bases; J trimming: 6 bases; junction bases outside the gene matches: 13. The CDR3 region is CASSTTDRGQGNEQFF. CDR3 in DNA: TGTGCCAGCAGCACCACCGACAGGGGCCAGGGCAATGAGCAGTTCTTC.

V usage is TRBV6-1 and J usage is TRBJ2-1, with D unclear. Germline V gene data show CDR1 as MNHNS and CDR2 as SASEGT. The CDR3 is 15 residues long. Trimming took 3 bases from V and 4 from J, leaving 13 bases between them. Here the CDR3 reads CASSDRQDFYNEQFF. In DNA form, the CDR3 reads TGTGCCAGCAGTGACCGGCAGGATTTTTACAATGAGCAGTTCTTC.

This clonotype was detected a few times. The chain joins TRBV20-1 to TRBJ1-6, with D perhaps matching TRBD1 (5 bases). The CDR3 totals 14 residues. CDR1 and CDR2 (germline): DFQATT, SNEGSKA (reference sequence). V was clipped by 8 bases and J by 9 bases, with 20 bases between them. The CDR3 DNA is TGCAGTACTACCAAGGGACGAGGGAGTTCACCCCTCCACTTT. It yields the protein CSTTKGRGSSPLHF.

This clonotype was seen a handful of times. J is TRBJ1-4 and V is TRBV20-1; D gene ambiguous. CDR3 length: 16 amino acids. V was shortened by 3 bases and J by 8 bases, with 22 bases between the two germline ends. In germline, CDR1 is DFQATT, CDR2 SNEGSKA (reference sequence). The CDR3 region is CSASPTLRPPEEKLFF. CDR3 coding DNA: TGCAGTGCTAGTCCCACGCTCAGGCCCCCTGAGGAAAAACTGTTTTTT.

This rearrangement joins TRBV12-3 or TRBV12-4 to TRBJ1-3; TRBD1 is a possible D gene (5 bases). The CDR3 loop spans 15 amino acids. V was pared by 5 bases and J by 1 base, with 12 bases between. The CDR3 reads CASSPVWGSGNTIYF. The CDR3 DNA is TGTGCCAGCAGTCCTGTATGGGGGTCTGGAAACACCATATATTTT.

The CDR3 nucleotides read TGCGCCAGCAGCCTTCTTATAGGGGAGAACACTGAAGCTTTCTTT. Protein: CASSLLIGENTEAFF. This sequence joins TRBV5-1 and TRBJ1-1; TRBD1 is a possible D gene (5 bases). Germline V gene sequence: CDR1 SGHRS, CDR2 YFSETQ. CDR3 size: 15 residues. The V and J ends lost 4 bases and 1 base respectively, with 14 bases between them.